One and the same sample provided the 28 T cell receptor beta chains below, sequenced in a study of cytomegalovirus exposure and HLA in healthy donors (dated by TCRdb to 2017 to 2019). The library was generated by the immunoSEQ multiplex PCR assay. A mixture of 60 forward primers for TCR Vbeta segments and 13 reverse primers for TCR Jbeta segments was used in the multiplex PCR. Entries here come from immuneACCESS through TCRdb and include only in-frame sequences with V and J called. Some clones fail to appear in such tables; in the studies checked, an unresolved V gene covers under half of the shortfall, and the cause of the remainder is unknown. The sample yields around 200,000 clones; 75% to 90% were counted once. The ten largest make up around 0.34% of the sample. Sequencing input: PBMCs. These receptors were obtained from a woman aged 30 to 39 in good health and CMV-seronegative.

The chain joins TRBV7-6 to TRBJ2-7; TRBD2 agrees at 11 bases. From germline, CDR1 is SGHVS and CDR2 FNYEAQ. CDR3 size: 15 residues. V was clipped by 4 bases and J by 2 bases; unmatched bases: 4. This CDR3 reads CASSSGTSGAYEQYF. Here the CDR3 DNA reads TGTGCCAGCAGCTCAGGGACTAGCGGAGCCTACGAGCAGTACTTC.

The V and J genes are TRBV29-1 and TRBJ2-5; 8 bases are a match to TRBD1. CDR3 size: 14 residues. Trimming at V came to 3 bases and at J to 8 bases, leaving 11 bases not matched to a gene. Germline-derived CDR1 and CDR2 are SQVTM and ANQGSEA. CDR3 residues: CSVDLDRGSGTQYF. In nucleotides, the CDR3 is TGCAGCGTTGACCTTGACAGGGGATCGGGAACCCAGTACTTC.

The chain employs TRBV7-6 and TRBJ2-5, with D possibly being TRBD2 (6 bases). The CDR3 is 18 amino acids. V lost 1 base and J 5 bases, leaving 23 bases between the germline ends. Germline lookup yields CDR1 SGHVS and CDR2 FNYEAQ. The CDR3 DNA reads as TGTGCCAGCAGCTTAGGGGGTTCCGGTATGCGGGGTGTGGAGACCCAGTACTTC. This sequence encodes CASSLGGSGMRGVETQYF.

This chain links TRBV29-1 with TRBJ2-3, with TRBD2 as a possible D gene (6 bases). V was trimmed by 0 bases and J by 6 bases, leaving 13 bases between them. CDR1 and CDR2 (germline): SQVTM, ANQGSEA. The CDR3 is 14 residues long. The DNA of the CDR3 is TGCAGCGTTGAAGATCGGGCGGGGAGCGATACGCAGTATTTT. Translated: CSVEDRAGSDTQYF.

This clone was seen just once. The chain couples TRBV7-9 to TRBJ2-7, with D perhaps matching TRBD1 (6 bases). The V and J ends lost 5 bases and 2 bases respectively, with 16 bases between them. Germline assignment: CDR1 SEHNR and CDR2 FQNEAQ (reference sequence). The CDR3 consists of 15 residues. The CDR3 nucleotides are TGTGCCAGCAGCGCGCGGCAGGGGAACCCCTACGAGCAGTACTTC. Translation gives CASSARQGNPYEQYF.

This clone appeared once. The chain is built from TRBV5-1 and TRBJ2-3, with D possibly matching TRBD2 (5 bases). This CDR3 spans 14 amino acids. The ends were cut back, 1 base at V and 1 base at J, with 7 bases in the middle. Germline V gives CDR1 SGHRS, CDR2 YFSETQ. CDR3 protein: CASSLNSGTDTQYF. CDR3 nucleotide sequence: TGCGCCAGCAGCTTGAATAGCGGCACAGATACGCAGTATTTT. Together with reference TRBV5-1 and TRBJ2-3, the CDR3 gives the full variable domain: KAGVTQTPRYLIKTRGQQVTLSCSPISGHRSVSWYQQTPGQGLQFLFEYFSETQRNKGNFPGRFSGRQFSNSRSEMNVSTLELGDSALYLCASSLNSGTDTQYFGPGTRLTVL.

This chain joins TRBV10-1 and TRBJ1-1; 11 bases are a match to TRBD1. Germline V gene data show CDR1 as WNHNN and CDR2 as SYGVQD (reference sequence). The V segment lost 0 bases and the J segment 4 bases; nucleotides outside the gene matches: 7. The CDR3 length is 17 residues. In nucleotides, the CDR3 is TGCGCCAGCAGTGAGTCCGGACAGGGGGCTATCGTCACTGAAGCTTTCTTT. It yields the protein CASSESGQGAIVTEAFF.

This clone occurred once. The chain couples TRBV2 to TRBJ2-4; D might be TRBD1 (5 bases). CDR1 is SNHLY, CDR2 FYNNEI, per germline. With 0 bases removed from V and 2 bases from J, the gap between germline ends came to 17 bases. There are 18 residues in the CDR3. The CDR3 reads CASSEAVGLRVSKNIQYF. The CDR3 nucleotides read TGTGCCAGCAGTGAAGCGGTTGGCCTCAGGGTATCCAAAAACATTCAGTACTTC.

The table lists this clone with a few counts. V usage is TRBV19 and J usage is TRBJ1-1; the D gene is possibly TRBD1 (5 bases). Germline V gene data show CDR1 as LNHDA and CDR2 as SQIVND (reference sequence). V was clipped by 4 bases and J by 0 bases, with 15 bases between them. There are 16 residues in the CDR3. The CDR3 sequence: CASSKPVQALNTEAFF. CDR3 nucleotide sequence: TGTGCCAGTAGTAAGCCGGTACAGGCCTTGAACACTGAAGCTTTCTTT. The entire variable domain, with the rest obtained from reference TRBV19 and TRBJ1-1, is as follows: DGGITQSPKYLFRKEGQNVTLSCEQNLNHDAMYWYRQDPGQGLRLIYYSQIVNDFQKGDIAEGYSVSREKKESFPLTVTSAQKNPTAFYLCASSKPVQALNTEAFFGQGTRLTVV.

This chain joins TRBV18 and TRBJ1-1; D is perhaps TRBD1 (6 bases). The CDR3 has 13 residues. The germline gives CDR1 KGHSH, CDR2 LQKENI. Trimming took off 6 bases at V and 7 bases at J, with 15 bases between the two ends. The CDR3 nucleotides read TGTGCCAGCTCCCTCGGGCCAGGGGATGAAGCTTTCTTT. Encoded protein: CASSLGPGDEAFF.

CDR3 bases: TGTGCCAGCAGCTCGCAGGGGGCGTACACTGAAGCTTTCTTT. The encoded protein is CASSSQGAYTEAFF. The rearrangement joins TRBV7-9 to TRBJ1-1; 8 nucleotides align to TRBD1. Losses at the gene ends were 4 bases for V and 3 bases for J; bases not matched to a gene: 4. The V gene's germline CDR1 is SEHNR and CDR2 FQNEAQ (reference sequence). The CDR3 is 14 amino acids. The full variable domain, with the rest looked up from reference TRBV7-9 and TRBJ1-1, is DTGVSQNPRHKITKRGQNVTFRCDPISEHNRLYWYRQTLGQGPEFLTYFQNEAQLEKSRLLSDRFSAERPKGSFSTLEIQRTEQGDSAMYLCASSSQGAYTEAFFGQGTRLTVV.

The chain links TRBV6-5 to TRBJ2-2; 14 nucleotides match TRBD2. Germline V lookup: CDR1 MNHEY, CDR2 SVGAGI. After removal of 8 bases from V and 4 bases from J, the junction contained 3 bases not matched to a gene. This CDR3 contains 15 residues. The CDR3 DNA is TGTGCCAGCCAGGGACTAGCGGGAGTCACCGGGGAGCTGTTTTTT. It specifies CASQGLAGVTGELFF.

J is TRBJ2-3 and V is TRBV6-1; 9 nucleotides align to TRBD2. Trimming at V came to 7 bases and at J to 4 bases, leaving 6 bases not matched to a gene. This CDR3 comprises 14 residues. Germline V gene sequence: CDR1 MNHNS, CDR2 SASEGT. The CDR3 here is CASTMAGGPDTQYF. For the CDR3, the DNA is TGTGCCAGCACTATGGCGGGGGGGCCAGATACGCAGTATTTT.

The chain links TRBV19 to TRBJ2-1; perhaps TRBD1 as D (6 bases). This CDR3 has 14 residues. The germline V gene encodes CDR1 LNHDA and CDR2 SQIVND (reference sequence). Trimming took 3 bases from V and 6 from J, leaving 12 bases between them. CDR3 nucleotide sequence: TGTGCCAGTAGTATCCGCCCGGACAGCAATGAGCAGTTCTTC. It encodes CASSIRPDSNEQFF.

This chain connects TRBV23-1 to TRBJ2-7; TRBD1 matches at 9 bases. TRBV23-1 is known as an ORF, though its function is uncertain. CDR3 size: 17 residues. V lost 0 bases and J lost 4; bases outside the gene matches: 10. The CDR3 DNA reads TGCGCCAGCAGTCAATCTAGGGACAGGGAGTATGAATACGAGCAGTACTTC. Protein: CASSQSRDREYEYEQYF.

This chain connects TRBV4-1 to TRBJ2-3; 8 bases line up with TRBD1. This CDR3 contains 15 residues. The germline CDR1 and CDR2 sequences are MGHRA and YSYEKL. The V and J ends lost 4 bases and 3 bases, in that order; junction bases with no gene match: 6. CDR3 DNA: TGCGCCAGCAGCCGTGGCAGGGGGCGGACAGATACGCAGTATTTT. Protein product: CASSRGRGRTDTQYF.

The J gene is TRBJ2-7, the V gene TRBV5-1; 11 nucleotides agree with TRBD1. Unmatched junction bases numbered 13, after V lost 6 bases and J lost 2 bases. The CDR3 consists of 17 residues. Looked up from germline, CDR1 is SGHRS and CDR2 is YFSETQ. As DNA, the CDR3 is TGCGCCAGCAACGCTCCTCCCGGGACAGGGGGAACCTACGAGCAGTACTTC. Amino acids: CASNAPPGTGGTYEQYF.

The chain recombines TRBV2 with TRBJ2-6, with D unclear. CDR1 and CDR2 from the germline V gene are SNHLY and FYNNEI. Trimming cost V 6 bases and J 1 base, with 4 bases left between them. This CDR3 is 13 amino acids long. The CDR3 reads CASSNSGANVLTF. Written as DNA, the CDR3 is TGTGCCAGCAGCAATTCTGGGGCCAACGTCCTGACTTTC.

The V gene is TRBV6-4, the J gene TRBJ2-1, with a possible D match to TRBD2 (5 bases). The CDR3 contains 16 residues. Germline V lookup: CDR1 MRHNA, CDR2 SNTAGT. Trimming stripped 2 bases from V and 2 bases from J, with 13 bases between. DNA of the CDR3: TGTGCCAGCAGTGACCGTTGGCTAGCCCCCTACAATGAGCAGTTCTTC. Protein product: CASSDRWLAPYNEQFF.

CDR3 nucleotide sequence: TGTGCCAGCGCGCTCGGACTAGCGGGTGTACCAGGGACCCAGTACTTC. Translating gives CASALGLAGVPGTQYF. The V call is TRBV27, the J call TRBJ2-5, with 11 bases lining up with TRBD2. Germline CDR1 MNHEY, CDR2 SMNVEV (reference sequence). The junction had 15 bases not matched to a gene; V was cut back by 8 bases and J by 7 bases. This CDR3 is 16 amino acids long.

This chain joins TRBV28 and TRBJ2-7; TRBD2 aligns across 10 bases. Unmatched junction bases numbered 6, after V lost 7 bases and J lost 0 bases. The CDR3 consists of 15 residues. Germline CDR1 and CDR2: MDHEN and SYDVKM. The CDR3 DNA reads TGTGCCAGCATCTTTAGCGGGAGGAGCTCCTACGAGCAGTACTTC. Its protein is CASIFSGRSSYEQYF.

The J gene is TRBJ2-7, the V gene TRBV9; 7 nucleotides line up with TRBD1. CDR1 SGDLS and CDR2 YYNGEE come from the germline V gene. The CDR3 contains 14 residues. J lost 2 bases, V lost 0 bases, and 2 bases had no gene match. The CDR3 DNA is TGTGCCAGCAGCGTAGGACAGGGACCCTACGAGCAGTACTTC. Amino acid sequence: CASSVGQGPYEQYF.

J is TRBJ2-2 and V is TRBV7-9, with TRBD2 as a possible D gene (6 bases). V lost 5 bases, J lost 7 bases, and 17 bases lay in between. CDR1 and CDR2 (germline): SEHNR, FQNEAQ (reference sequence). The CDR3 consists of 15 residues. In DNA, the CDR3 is TGTGCCAGCAGCCCACAAGCGGGCGGATACGGGGAGCTGTTTTTT. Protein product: CASSPQAGGYGELFF.

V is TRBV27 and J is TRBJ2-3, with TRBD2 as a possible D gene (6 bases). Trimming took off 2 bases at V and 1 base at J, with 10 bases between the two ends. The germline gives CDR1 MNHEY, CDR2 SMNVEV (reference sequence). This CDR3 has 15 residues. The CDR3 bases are TGTGCCAGCAGTTTAGGGCGGGGCCGCACAGATACGCAGTATTTT. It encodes CASSLGRGRTDTQYF.

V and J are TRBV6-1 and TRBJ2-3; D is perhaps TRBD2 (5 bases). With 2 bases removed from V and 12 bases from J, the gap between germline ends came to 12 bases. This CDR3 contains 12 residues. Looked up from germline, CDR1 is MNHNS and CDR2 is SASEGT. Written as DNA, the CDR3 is TGTGCCAGCAGTGAAAGGACTGCCGAACAGTATTTT. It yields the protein CASSERTAEQYF.

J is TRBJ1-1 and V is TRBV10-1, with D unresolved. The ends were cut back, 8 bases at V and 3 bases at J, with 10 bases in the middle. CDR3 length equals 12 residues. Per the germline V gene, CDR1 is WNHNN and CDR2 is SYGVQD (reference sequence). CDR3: CASPQRYTEAFF. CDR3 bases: TGCGCCAGCCCTCAGCGGTACACTGAAGCTTTCTTT.

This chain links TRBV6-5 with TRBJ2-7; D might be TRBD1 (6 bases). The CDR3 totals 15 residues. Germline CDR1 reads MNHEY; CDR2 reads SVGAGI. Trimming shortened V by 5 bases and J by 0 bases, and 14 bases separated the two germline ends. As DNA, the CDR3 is TGTGCCAGCAGTGGGATAACAGGGATCTCCTACGAGCAGTACTTC. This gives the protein CASSGITGISYEQYF.

The CDR3 loop is CASSFSQQNTGELFF. CDR3 nucleotide sequence: TGTGCCAGCAGCTTCTCGCAACAGAACACCGGGGAGCTGTTTTTT. V and J are TRBV7-6 and TRBJ2-2; D is undetermined. This CDR3 comprises 15 residues. Per the germline V gene, CDR1 is SGHVS and CDR2 is FNYEAQ. Trimming stripped 3 bases from V and 1 base from J, with 9 bases between.